This passage covers 10 T cell receptor beta chains from one sample sequenced in a study of beta chain features in type 1 diabetes. Expressed TCRB transcripts were sequenced because the entire RNA isolate underwent reverse transcription. Using immunoSEQ multiplex PCR, the repertoire was profiled, and TCRdb retains in-frame clones only, with some absent. The repertoire consists of 450,000 to 600,000 clones, with around 28% occurring once and the leading ten covering more than 0.055%. Specimen: naive CD4+ T cells from blood. The receptors here all came from a young man in good health.

This chain links TRBV25-1 with TRBJ2-7; D is possibly TRBD2 (6 bases). Germline assignment: CDR1 MGHDK and CDR2 SYGVNS. The CDR3 runs 15 residues. V lost 3 bases and J 3 bases, leaving 15 bases between the germline ends. This chain's CDR3 is CASSDAVGGNYEQYF. The CDR3 DNA follows: TGTGCCAGCAGTGACGCGGTGGGCGGGAACTACGAGCAGTACTTC.

This clone showed up just a few times. V is TRBV5-1 and J is TRBJ2-6; no definite D call. Trimming took 0 bases from V and 0 from J, leaving 4 bases between them. Germline V gives CDR1 SGHRS, CDR2 YFSETQ. The length of the CDR3 is 15 residues. The CDR3 here is CASSLDASGANVLTF. The CDR3 nucleotides are TGCGCCAGCAGCTTGGACGCCTCTGGGGCCAACGTCCTGACTTTC.

V usage is TRBV7-9 and J usage is TRBJ2-2; D remains ambiguous. Germline V gene data show CDR1 as SEHNR and CDR2 as FQNEAQ (reference sequence). Trimming pared 2 bases from V and 4 bases from J, leaving 11 bases between. The CDR3 is 15 amino acids. The CDR3 loop reads CASSLISASTGELFF. As DNA, the CDR3 is TGTGCCAGCAGCTTAATAAGCGCTTCCACCGGGGAGCTGTTTTTT. Based on the CDR3 plus reference TRBV7-9 and TRBJ2-2, the full variable domain is DTGVSQNPRHKITKRGQNVTFRCDPISEHNRLYWYRQTLGQGPEFLTYFQNEAQLEKSRLLSDRFSAERPKGSFSTLEIQRTEQGDSAMYLCASSLISASTGELFFGEGSRLTVL.

This clone was picked up a small number of times. This chain connects TRBV30 to TRBJ1-1; 10 nucleotides match TRBD1. The CDR3 contains 14 residues. Germline lookup yields CDR1 GTSNPN and CDR2 SVGIG (reference sequence). V dropped 3 bases and J dropped 1; count of bases not matched to a gene: 2. The CDR3 DNA reads as TGTGCCTGGAGAAGGGACAGGGGGAACACTGAAGCTTTCTTT. Its protein product is CAWRRDRGNTEAFF.

This clone was seen more than once but under ten times. The CDR3 DNA sequence: TGTGCCTGGAGTATAAGGCGAAATGAAAAACTGTTTTTT. It is translated as CAWSIRRNEKLFF. The genes are TRBV30 and TRBJ1-4; D is unresolved. The CDR3 length is 13 residues. CDR1 is GTSNPN, CDR2 SVGIG, per germline (reference sequence). With 2 bases removed from V and 5 bases from J, the gap between germline ends came to 9 bases. The full variable domain, completed using reference TRBV30 and TRBJ1-4, is SQTIHQWPATLVQPVGSPLSLECTVEGTSNPNLYWYRQAAGRGLQLLFYSVGIGQISSEVPQNLSASRPQDRQFILSSKKLLLSDSGFYLCAWSIRRNEKLFFGSGTQLSVL.

The chain has TRBV30 and TRBJ1-5; TRBD1 matches at 9 bases. This CDR3 comprises 14 residues. The germline CDR1 and CDR2 sequences are GTSNPN and SVGIG (reference sequence). Trimming at V came to 0 bases and at J to 10 bases, leaving 7 bases not matched to a gene. The CDR3 region has the DNA TGTGCCTGGAGTGTTGGAGGACAGGGGATTCCCCAGCATTTT. Its protein product is CAWSVGGQGIPQHF.

The chain uses TRBV29-1 and TRBJ2-1; 15 bases are shared with TRBD2. The CDR3 totals 15 residues. The germline V gene encodes CDR1 SQVTM and CDR2 ANQGSEA. The V segment lost 1 base and the J segment 9 bases; nucleotides outside the gene matches: 4. The CDR3 DNA is TGCAGCGTTGAAGGGGAGGGACTAGCGGGAGGTGAGCAGTTCTTC. It codes for CSVEGEGLAGGEQFF.

The chain combines TRBV9 with TRBJ2-3, with TRBD2 matching over 12 bases. Per germline, CDR1 SGDLS and CDR2 YYNGEE. V was clipped by 0 bases and J by 6 bases; unmatched bases: 2. The CDR3 sequence is 15 residues long. In DNA form, the CDR3 reads TGTGCCAGCAGCGTAGGACTAGCGGGAGCGGATACGCAGTATTTT. Encoded protein: CASSVGLAGADTQYF.

This clone was counted only a few times. The chain combines TRBV7-3 with TRBJ2-4, with D possibly being TRBD2 (6 bases). The germline V gene has CDR1 SGHTA and CDR2 FQGTGA. Trimming removed 3 bases at V and 9 bases at J, with 15 bases between. The CDR3 is made up of 14 amino acids. CDR3 in amino acids: CASSLSNEGGIQYF. For the CDR3, the DNA is TGTGCCAGCAGCTTGTCTAATGAGGGAGGCATTCAGTACTTC.

Only one count was recorded for this clone. The V gene is TRBV28, the J gene TRBJ2-1; TRBD2 might be the D (5 bases). The germline V and J ends were trimmed by 4 bases and 0 bases, with 22 bases remaining between them. The CDR3 covers 19 residues. Germline loops: CDR1 MDHEN, CDR2 SYDVKM. CDR3 amino acids: CASSSSSTGGPSSYNEQFF. In nucleotides, the CDR3 is TGTGCCAGCAGTTCGTCCAGTACCGGCGGGCCGAGCTCCTACAATGAGCAGTTCTTC.